This entry lists 7 T cell receptor beta chains sequenced from one sample in a study of blood T cell repertoires in COVID-19. Clones were sequenced by immunoSEQ multiplex PCR, and TCRdb holds only the in-frame ones, with some missing. Among more than 400,000 clones listed, around 90% were seen once. The sequencing input was PBMCs or T cells enriched from blood (not recorded which). Every receptor here comes from a man between 18 and 35 years old who had recovered from COVID-19.

The V gene is TRBV3-1 (or the pseudogene TRBV3-2), the J gene TRBJ1-1, with D possibly being TRBD1 (5 bases). The CDR3 has 14 amino acids. Germline V gives CDR1 LGHDT, CDR2 YNNKEL (reference sequence). The V end lost 4 bases, the J end lost 1 base, and 10 bases lay between the germline ends. In DNA, the CDR3 is TGTGCCAGCAGCCGCGCAGGGTGGAACACTGAAGCTTTCTTT. It codes for CASSRAGWNTEAFF.

The CDR3 coding sequence is TGTGCCAGCAGCCCCGGGACTTACTATGGCTACACCTTC. Translation: CASSPGTYYGYTF. The rearrangement joins TRBV3-1 (or the pseudogene TRBV3-2) to TRBJ1-2; D perhaps matches TRBD1 (5 bases). CDR1 is LGHDT and CDR2 is YNNKEL in the germline V gene (reference sequence). The CDR3 has 13 amino acids. The V gene lost 4 bases and the J gene lost 3 bases, with 9 bases spanning the gap.

The chain combines TRBV13 with TRBJ2-7; TRBD2 matches 7 bases. V trimming: 5 bases; J trimming: 2 bases; junction bases outside the gene matches: 6. Per the germline V gene, CDR1 is PRHDT and CDR2 is FYEKMQ (reference sequence). CDR3 length: 14 amino acids. CDR3 loop: CASSPRGETYEQYF. CDR3 sequence (DNA): TGTGCCAGCAGCCCTCGGGGGGAAACCTACGAGCAGTACTTC.

The rearrangement uses TRBV7-3 and TRBJ2-6, with D tentatively TRBD1 (5 bases). The germline V gene has CDR1 SGHTA and CDR2 FQGTGA. With 3 bases removed from V and 0 bases from J, the gap between germline ends came to 6 bases. The CDR3 length is 15 residues. The CDR3 loop reads CASSFQGSGANVLTF. The CDR3 DNA sequence: TGTGCCAGCAGCTTCCAGGGCTCTGGGGCCAACGTCCTGACTTTC.

V is TRBV6-5 and J is TRBJ2-7; tentative D call: TRBD2 (6 bases). The CDR3 length is 14 residues. Germline V gene lookup returns CDR1 MNHEY and CDR2 SVGAGI. V gave up 6 bases and J gave up 9 bases, with 21 bases separating them. The CDR3 DNA reads as TGTGCCAGCAGCGCCGGGACTCCTCCGGTCCGGCAGTACTTC. It translates to CASSAGTPPVRQYF.

This clone was recorded only once. CDR3 in amino acids: CASGQGWNYGYTF. For the CDR3, the DNA is TGCGCCAGCGGACAGGGATGGAACTATGGCTACACCTTC. V gene TRBV10-1 combines with J gene TRBJ1-2; 8 bases match TRBD1. The ends lost 8 bases at V and 2 bases at J; junction bases unmatched: 4. Germline V gene data show CDR1 as WNHNN and CDR2 as SYGVQD (reference sequence). The CDR3 sequence is 13 residues long.

This chain connects TRBV20-1 to TRBJ1-5, with 9 positions matching TRBD1. The CDR3 has 16 amino acids. Germline V CDR1 and CDR2: DFQATT, SNEGSKA (reference sequence). Trimming at V came to 6 bases and at J to 7 bases, leaving 16 bases not matched to a gene. CDR3 bases: TGCAGTGCCAGTGGACCGGGACAGGGAATTTGGCAGCCCCAGCATTTT. Its protein product is CSASGPGQGIWQPQHF.